This paragraph covers one TCR beta chain sequence. This sample is part of a study of blood T cell repertoires in COVID-19. Whole-study context: Some COVID-19 samples were acute and others convalescent; all came from the United States, Italy and Spain.

CDR1 LGHDT and CDR2 YNNKEL come from the germline V gene (reference sequence). Trimming removed 0 bases at V and 4 bases at J, with 10 bases between. The CDR3 spans 15 residues. Clones were sequenced by immunoSEQ multiplex PCR, and TCRdb holds only the in-frame ones, with some missing. The data contain 240,000 or so clones, around nine tenths of them singletons. The genes are TRBV3-1 (or the pseudogene TRBV3-2) and TRBJ1-3; D perhaps matches TRBD1 (5 bases). The TCR sequence derives from a woman in her seventies with active or convalescent COVID-19. Sample: peripheral blood. Written as DNA, the CDR3 is TGTGCCAGCAGCCAAGATTTCAGGGCGGGAAACACCATATATTTT. It specifies CASSQDFRAGNTIYF.